This T cell receptor (beta chain) was sequenced for a study of blood T cells in healthy people across ages. Study as a whole: Template switching caught about one barcoded beta molecule for each two T cells.

This clonotype showed up just a few times. The antigen is undetermined. A sample-barcoded 5' primer and a J-beta primer mix were used in a second PCR of roughly 6 to 11 cycles. A 12-random-nucleotide template-switch adaptor tagged each cDNA molecule. MiXCR, applied by TCRdb to the 5' RACE reads, yields one record per CDR3 protein. The table records over 600,000 distinct CDR3 sequences, around three fifths of them present only once. General study points: The study lacked donor CMV status, which possibly confounded expanded clonotype changes.

CDR3 length: 12 amino acids. Germline lookup yields CDR1 MDHEN and CDR2 SYDVKM. The receptor comes from a man aged 35-49 years in good health. This chain links TRBV28 with TRBJ2-5; D might be TRBD1 (5 bases). Sequenced: blood. Written as DNA, the CDR3 is TGTGGCTCTGGGGCTCTCCAAGAGACCCAGTACTTC. Translated, it gives CGSGALQETQYF.